The clone carrying this T cell receptor beta chain is medium-sized by share. CDR3 length equals 16 residues. Germline CDR1 and CDR2: MNHEY and SVGEGT. J gave up 4 bases and V 6 bases, and 13 bases lay outside the gene matches. This sample was taken from a study of metastatic and nonmetastatic thyroid tumors. TCRdb reanalyzed the PCR reads via MiXCR. The repertoire holds some 20,000 clones, with less than 15% as singletons. Ahead of thyroid surgery, no patient had received treatment of any kind. Sample: blood. The rearrangement links TRBV6-2 or TRBV6-3 to TRBJ2-7; 9 bases are a match to TRBD1. The sequence was collected from a male donor with papillary thyroid cancer or a benign thyroid nodule (not recorded which). Some clones in this sample may be carry-over from other donors' samples. CDR3 in amino acids: CASSRTSGQGPYEQYF. DNA of the CDR3: TGTGCCAGCAGCCGAACCTCGGGACAGGGACCGTACGAGCAGTACTTC.